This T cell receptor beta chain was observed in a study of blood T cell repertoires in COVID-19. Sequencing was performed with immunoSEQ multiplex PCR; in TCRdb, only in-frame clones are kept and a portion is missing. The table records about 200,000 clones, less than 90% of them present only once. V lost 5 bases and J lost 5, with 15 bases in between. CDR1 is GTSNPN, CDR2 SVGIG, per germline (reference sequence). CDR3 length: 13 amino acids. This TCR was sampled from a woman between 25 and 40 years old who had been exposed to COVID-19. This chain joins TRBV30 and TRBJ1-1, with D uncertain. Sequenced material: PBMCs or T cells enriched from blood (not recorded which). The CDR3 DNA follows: TGTGCCTGGGACGGGCGGGCAAGGACTGAAGCTTTCTTT. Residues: CAWDGRARTEAFF. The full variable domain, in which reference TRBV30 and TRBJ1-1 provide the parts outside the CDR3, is SQTIHQWPATLVQPVGSPLSLECTVEGTSNPNLYWYRQAAGRGLQLLFYSVGIGQISSEVPQNLSASRPQDRQFILSSKKLLLSDSGFYLCAWDGRARTEAFFGQGTRLTVV.